The clone carrying this TCR beta chain qualifies as medium-sized (0.01 to 0.1%). The entry originates in a study of T cell responses to AZD1222 COVID-19 vaccine. TCRdb's table, derived via immunoSEQ multiplex PCR, lists solely in-frame clones and lacks some. The sample carries 80,000 to 130,000 clones, about 87% recorded once. This TCR was recovered from an adult in good health. Sequenced material: peripheral blood, taken on day 0 of AZD1222 vaccination.

The CDR3 sequence is CASSATGWGNVLTF. The CDR3, as DNA: TGTGCCAGCAGCGCCACCGGCTGGGGCAACGTCCTGACTTTC. This rearrangement joins TRBV7-2 to TRBJ2-6; the D is unclear. Germline values: CDR1 SGHTA, CDR2 FQGNSA. The CDR3 length is 14 residues. Trimming stripped 5 bases from V and 9 bases from J, with 14 bases between.